This TCR beta chain derives from a study of blood T cell repertoires in COVID-19. Study summary: PBMCs, B-cell-depleted T cells, or T cells were the source of the cDNA or gDNA that made up the material.

The table came from immunoSEQ multiplex PCR; TCRdb's copy has only in-frame clones and leaves some out. The repertoire has roughly 150,000 clones, around 80% of them found once; the top ten carry about 19%. In this sample, this clone turned up once. V was clipped by 2 bases and J by 4 bases, with 18 bases between them. The CDR3 length is 16 residues. CDR1 is SGHVS, CDR2 FQNEAQ, per germline. This sequence originates from a woman aged 80 or older with acute or convalescent COVID-19. The sample consisted of peripheral blood. The J gene is TRBJ2-7, the V gene TRBV7-8, with D uncertain. The CDR3 bases are TGTGCCAGCAGCTTATCTTTGTGGCTAGAAAATTACGAGCAGTACTTC. It encodes CASSLSLWLENYEQYF.